A selection of T cell receptor beta chains follows, all from one sample in a study of T cell responses to AZD1222 COVID-19 vaccine. Sequencing used immunoSEQ multiplex PCR; TCRdb keeps in-frame clones, though not all of them. There are 100,000 to 150,000 clones in the sample; about 88% occur only once, and over 6.5% lies in the top ten. Here the sequenced sample was peripheral blood, taken on day 0 of AZD1222 vaccination. These receptors all come from an adult in good health. The CDR3 runs from the conserved cysteine through the conserved F or W. A D gene is named only where the DNA matches it firmly. Rows may omit the clone size; those that give it use once, few, many or a size class.

CDR3: CASGSDRSYEQYF
DNA: TGTGCTAGTGGCAGCGACCGTTCCTACGAGCAGTACTTC
J: TRBJ2-7
size: .
D: .
V: TRBV12-5

CDR3: CASSLGLAGGNEQFF
DNA: TGTGCCAGCAGTTTGGGGCTAGCGGGGGGCAATGAGCAGTTCTTC
J: TRBJ2-1
size: .
D: TRBD2
V: TRBV28

CDR3: CAIREGPMGQGLRNEAFF
DNA: TGTGCCATCAGGGAAGGGCCGATGGGGCAGGGCTTGAGGAATGAAGCTTTCTTT
J: TRBJ1-1
size: few
D: .
V: TRBV10-3

CDR3: CASSLRDSSYEQYF
DNA: TGTGCCAGCAGCTTAAGGGACAGCTCCTACGAGCAGTACTTC
J: TRBJ2-7
size: .
D: TRBD1
V: TRBV11-2

CDR3: CASGFWGAGANVLTF
DNA: TGTGCTAGTGGTTTTTGGGGGGCTGGGGCCAACGTCCTGACTTTC
J: TRBJ2-6
size: few
D: .
V: TRBV12-5

CDR3: CASSPPSLNTEAFF
DNA: TGTGCCAGCTCACCACCTTCTTTGAACACTGAAGCTTTCTTT
J: TRBJ1-1
size: .
D: .
V: TRBV18

CDR3: CASSTPTSGKITGELFF
DNA: TGTGCCAGCAGCACCCCGACTAGCGGGAAAATCACCGGGGAGCTGTTTTTT
J: TRBJ2-2
size: .
D: TRBD2
V: TRBV9

CDR3: CASTSGTGSAYEQYF
DNA: TGTGCCAGCACCTCAGGGACAGGGTCGGCCTACGAGCAGTACTTC
J: TRBJ2-7
size: .
D: TRBD1
V: TRBV28

CDR3: CASSPQGQPSHEQYF
DNA: TGCGCCAGCAGCCCCCAGGGTCAACCTTCGCACGAGCAGTACTTC
J: TRBJ2-7
size: .
D: .
V: TRBV5-1

CDR3: CASSQRGSGSIAENIQYF
DNA: TGTGCCAGCAGCCAAAGGGGTAGCGGGAGTATAGCCGAAAACATTCAGTACTTC
J: TRBJ2-4
size: .
D: TRBD2
V: TRBV9

CDR3: CASSQVLNDKSYGYTF
DNA: TGTGCCAGCAGCCAAGTCTTGAACGACAAGAGCTATGGCTACACCTTC
J: TRBJ1-2
size: .
D: .
V: TRBV3-1/TRBV3-2

CDR3: CASSPGTRLVEETQYF
DNA: TGTGCCAGCAGCCCGGGGACTAGACTTGTGGAAGAGACCCAGTACTTC
J: TRBJ2-5
size: .
D: TRBD2
V: TRBV5-4

CDR3: CAISRGPPLYGYTF
DNA: TGTGCCATCAGCCGTGGCCCTCCTCTCTATGGCTACACCTTC
J: TRBJ1-2
size: .
D: .
V: TRBV10-3

CDR3: CASSVDGEAFF
DNA: TGTGCCAGTAGTGTCGACGGTGAAGCTTTCTTT
J: TRBJ1-1
size: once
D: .
V: TRBV19

CDR3: CASSLRGQGPGNTIYF
DNA: TGCGCCAGCAGCTTGAGGGGACAGGGACCTGGAAACACCATATATTTT
J: TRBJ1-3
size: .
D: TRBD1
V: TRBV5-1

CDR3: CASSLVGGNYEQYF
DNA: TGTGCCAGCAGCTTGGTCGGGGGGAACTACGAGCAGTACTTC
J: TRBJ2-7
size: .
D: TRBD2
V: TRBV5-4

CDR3: CASSLSDRVPETQYF
DNA: TGTGCCAGCAGCCTCTCGGACAGGGTACCGGAGACCCAGTACTTC
J: TRBJ2-5
size: .
D: TRBD1
V: TRBV3-1/TRBV3-2

CDR3: CASSQPDRYYGYTF
DNA: TGTGCCAGTAGCCAACCCGACAGATACTATGGCTACACCTTC
J: TRBJ1-2
size: .
D: .
V: TRBV19

CDR3: CASSLAAEYEQYF
DNA: TGCGCCAGCAGCCTAGCCGCCGAATACGAGCAGTACTTC
J: TRBJ2-7
size: .
D: .
V: TRBV4-1

CDR3: CASSLGAAQGIYTF
DNA: TGTGCCAGCAGCTTGGGGGCGGCCCAAGGGATCTACACCTTC
J: TRBJ1-2
size: few
D: .
V: TRBV5-5

CDR3: CASSIIGQGRPGNQPQHF
DNA: TGTGCCAGTAGTATAATCGGACAGGGGAGACCAGGCAATCAGCCCCAGCATTTT
J: TRBJ1-5
size: few
D: TRBD1
V: TRBV19

CDR3: CASSLGSGRHNEQYF
DNA: TGCGCCAGCAGCCTAGGGAGCGGGAGACACAACGAGCAGTACTTC
J: TRBJ2-7
size: few
D: TRBD2
V: TRBV5-1

CDR3: CASSLQGEVSYNSPLHF
DNA: TGTGCCAGCAGCTTACAGGGGGAGGTATCCTATAATTCACCCCTCCACTTT
J: TRBJ1-6
size: .
D: TRBD1
V: TRBV5-4

CDR3: CASGSLSISGTGRLYSPLHF
DNA: TGTGCTAGTGGTTCCCTATCGATATCCGGGACAGGGCGGTTGTATTCACCCCTCCACTTT
J: TRBJ1-6
size: .
D: TRBD1
V: TRBV12-5

CDR3: CASSQEGLAASSYNEQFF
DNA: TGCGCCAGCAGCCAAGAAGGTTTGGCGGCTAGCTCCTACAATGAGCAGTTCTTC
J: TRBJ2-1
size: .
D: .
V: TRBV4-3

CDR3: CASSPGRGRDGGSPLHF
DNA: TGCGCCAGCAGCCCTGGTAGGGGTCGAGACGGAGGTTCACCCCTCCACTTT
J: TRBJ1-6
size: .
D: .
V: TRBV5-1

CDR3: CASSPPFGGQAYEQYF
DNA: TGTGCCAGCAGCCCTCCGTTTGGGGGGCAAGCCTACGAGCAGTACTTC
J: TRBJ2-7
size: .
D: .
V: TRBV12-1

CDR3: CASSWGRVNTEAFF
DNA: TGTGCCAGCAGCTGGGGACGGGTGAACACTGAAGCTTTCTTT
J: TRBJ1-1
size: .
D: .
V: TRBV6-5

CDR3: CASSSRSNQPQHF
DNA: TGTGCCAGCAGCTCGAGGAGCAATCAGCCCCAGCATTTT
J: TRBJ1-5
size: .
D: .
V: TRBV7-6

CDR3: CASSQSGREKLFF
DNA: TGTGCCAGCAGCCAGTCGGGGCGCGAAAAACTGTTTTTT
J: TRBJ1-4
size: .
D: .
V: TRBV7-9